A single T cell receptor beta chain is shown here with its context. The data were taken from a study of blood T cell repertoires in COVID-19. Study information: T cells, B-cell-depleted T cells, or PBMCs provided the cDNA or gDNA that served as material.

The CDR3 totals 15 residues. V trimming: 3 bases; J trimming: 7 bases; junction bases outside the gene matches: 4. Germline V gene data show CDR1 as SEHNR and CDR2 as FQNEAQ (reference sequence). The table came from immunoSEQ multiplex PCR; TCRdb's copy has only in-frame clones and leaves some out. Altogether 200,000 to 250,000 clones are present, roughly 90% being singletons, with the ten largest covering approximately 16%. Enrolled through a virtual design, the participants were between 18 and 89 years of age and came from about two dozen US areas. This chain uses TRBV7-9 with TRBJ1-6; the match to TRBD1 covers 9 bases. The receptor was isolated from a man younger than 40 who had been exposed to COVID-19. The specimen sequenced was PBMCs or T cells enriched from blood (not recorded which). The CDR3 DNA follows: TGTGCCAGCAGCTTTACAGGGGGCCGCAATTCACCCCTCCACTTT. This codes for CASSFTGGRNSPLHF.